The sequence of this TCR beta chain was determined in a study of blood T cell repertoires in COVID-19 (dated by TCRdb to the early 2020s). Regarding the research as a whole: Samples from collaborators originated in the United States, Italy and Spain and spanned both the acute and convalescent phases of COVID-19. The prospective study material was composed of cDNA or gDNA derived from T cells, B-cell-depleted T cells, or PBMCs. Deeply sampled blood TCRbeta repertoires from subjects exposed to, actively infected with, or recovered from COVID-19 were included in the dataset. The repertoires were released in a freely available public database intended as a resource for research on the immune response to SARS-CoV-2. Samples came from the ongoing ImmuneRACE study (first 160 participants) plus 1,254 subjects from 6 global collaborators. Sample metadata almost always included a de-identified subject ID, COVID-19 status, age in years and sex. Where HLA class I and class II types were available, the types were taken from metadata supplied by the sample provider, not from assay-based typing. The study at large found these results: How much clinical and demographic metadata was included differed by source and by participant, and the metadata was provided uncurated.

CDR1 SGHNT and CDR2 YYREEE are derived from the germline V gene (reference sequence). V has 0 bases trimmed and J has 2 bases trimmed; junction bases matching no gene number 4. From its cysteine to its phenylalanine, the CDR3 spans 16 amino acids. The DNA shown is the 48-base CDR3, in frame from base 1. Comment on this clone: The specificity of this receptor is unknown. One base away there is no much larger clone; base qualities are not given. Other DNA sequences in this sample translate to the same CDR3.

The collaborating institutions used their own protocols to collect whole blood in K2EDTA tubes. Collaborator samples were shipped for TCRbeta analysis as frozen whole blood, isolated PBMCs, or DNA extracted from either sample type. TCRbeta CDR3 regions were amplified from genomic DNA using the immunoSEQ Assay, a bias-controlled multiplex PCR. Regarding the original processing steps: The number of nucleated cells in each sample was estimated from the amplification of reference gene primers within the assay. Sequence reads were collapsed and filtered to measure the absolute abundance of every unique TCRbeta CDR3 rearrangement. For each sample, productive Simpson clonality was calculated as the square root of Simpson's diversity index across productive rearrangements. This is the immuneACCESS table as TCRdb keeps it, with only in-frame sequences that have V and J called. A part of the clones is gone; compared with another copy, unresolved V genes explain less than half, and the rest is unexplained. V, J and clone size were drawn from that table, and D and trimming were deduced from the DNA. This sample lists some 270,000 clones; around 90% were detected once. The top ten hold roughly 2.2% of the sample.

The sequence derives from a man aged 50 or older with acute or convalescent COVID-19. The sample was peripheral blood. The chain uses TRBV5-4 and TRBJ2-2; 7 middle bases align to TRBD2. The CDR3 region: CASSLVGGSNTGELFF. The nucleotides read TGTGCCAGCAGCTTGGTGGGGGGGAGCAACACCGGGGAGCTGTTTTTT.